This T cell receptor beta chain was profiled in a study of blood T cell repertoires in COVID-19. The CDR3 covers 14 residues. Deletions cut 0 bases from V and 9 bases from J, with 11 bases between. CDR1 and CDR2 (germline): LNHDA, SQIVND (reference sequence). TCRdb's copy holds only in-frame clones and misses some; the assay was immunoSEQ multiplex PCR. This sample yields about 170,000 clones, of which over 90% are seen a single time; 0.5% to 0.65% belongs to the top ten. This sequence joins TRBV19 and TRBJ2-2; D might be TRBD2 (6 bases). This clonotype was sampled from a man over 45 with acute or convalescent COVID-19. Sequencing was done on a sample of peripheral blood. The CDR3 coding sequence is TGTGCCAGTAGTATAGATGGGGGGACGAGGGAGCTGTTTTTT. Translated: CASSIDGGTRELFF.